This TCR beta chain emerged from a study of cytomegalovirus exposure and HLA in healthy donors. Across the study: The Caucasian-associated ancestry cluster held less than 85% of around 380 genotyped donors.

Primers included in the PCR were 60 Vbeta and 13 Jbeta primers. In the original workflow: Later analysis identified 65 million to 80 million unique TCR beta chains, 8.5 million to 13 million shared. Data came from immunoSEQ multiplex PCR; TCRdb stores just in-frame clones and leaves some out. The DNA was the basis for D and trimming; V, J and clone size are from that table. This sample contains tens of thousands of clones. V lost 8 bases, J lost 4 bases, and 9 bases lay in between. CDR1 SEHNR and CDR2 FQNEAQ come from the germline V gene (reference sequence). The CDR3 has 11 residues. The V gene is TRBV7-9, the J gene TRBJ2-7, with unresolved D. This receptor was obtained from a female donor in good health and CMV-seropositive. Sequenced material: PBMCs. The CDR3 loop is CASSLYYEQYF. CDR3 nucleotide sequence: TGTGCCAGCTCCCTTTATTACGAGCAGTACTTC.